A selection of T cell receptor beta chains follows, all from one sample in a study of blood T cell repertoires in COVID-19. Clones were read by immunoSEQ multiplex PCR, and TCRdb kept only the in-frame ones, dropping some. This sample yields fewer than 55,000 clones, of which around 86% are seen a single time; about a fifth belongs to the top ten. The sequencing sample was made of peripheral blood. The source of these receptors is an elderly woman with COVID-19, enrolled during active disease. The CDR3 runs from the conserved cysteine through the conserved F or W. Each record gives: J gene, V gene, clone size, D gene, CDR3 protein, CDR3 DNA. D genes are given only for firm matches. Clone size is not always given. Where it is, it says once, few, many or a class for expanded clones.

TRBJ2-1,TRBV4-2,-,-,CASSQDAGPTYNEQFF,TGTGCCAGCAGCCAAGATGCGGGGCCGACCTACAATGAGCAGTTCTTC
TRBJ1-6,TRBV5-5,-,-,CASSLEAGLGLSPLHF,TGTGCCAGCAGCTTGGAGGCAGGTCTGGGTCTTTCACCCCTCCACTTT
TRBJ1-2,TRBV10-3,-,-,CAISEPRKRDGYTF,TGTGCCATCAGTGAGCCTCGGAAACGGGATGGCTACACCTTC
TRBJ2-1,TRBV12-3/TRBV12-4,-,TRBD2,CASSFGGGNEQFF,TGTGCCAGCAGTTTTGGGGGGGGCAATGAGCAGTTCTTC
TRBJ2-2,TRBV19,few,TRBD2,CASIVAGGGLNTGELFF,TGTGCCAGTATTGTGGCGGGAGGGGGTCTTAATACCGGGGAGCTGTTTTTT
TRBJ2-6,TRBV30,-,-,CAWGGSSGANVLTF,TGTGCCTGGGGAGGTAGTTCTGGGGCCAACGTCCTGACTTTC
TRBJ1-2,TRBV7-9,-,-,CASSPGTLLGYTF,TGTGCCAGCAGCCCTGGGACACTGCTTGGCTACACCTTC
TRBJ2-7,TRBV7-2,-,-,CASGLQREQYF,TGTGCCAGCGGATTACAGAGAGAGCAGTACTTC
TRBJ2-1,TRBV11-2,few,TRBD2,CASSLGLAGGRVF,TGTGCCAGCAGCTTGGGACTAGCGGGAGGTCGGGTCTTC
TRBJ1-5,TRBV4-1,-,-,CASSQAPGSNQPQHF,TGCGCCAGCAGCCAAGCCCCAGGCAGCAATCAGCCCCAGCATTTT
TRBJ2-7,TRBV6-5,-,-,CASSYGGKQYF,TGTGCCAGCAGTTACGGAGGGAAGCAGTACTTC
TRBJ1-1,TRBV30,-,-,CAWSGQGGTEAFF,TGTGCCTGGAGTGGGCAGGGAGGGACTGAAGCTTTCTTT
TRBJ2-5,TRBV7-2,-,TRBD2,CAAGGGWGETQYF,TGTGCCGCCGGCGGGGGTTGGGGAGAGACCCAGTACTTC
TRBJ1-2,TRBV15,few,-,CATSRDQDRYYGYTF,TGTGCCACCAGCAGAGATCAAGACAGGTACTATGGCTACACCTTC
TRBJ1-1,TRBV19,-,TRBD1,CASSSQGQGNTEAFF,TGTGCCAGTAGTTCCCAGGGACAGGGGAACACTGAAGCTTTCTTT
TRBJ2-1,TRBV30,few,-,CALWGTPPLDEQFF,TGTGCCCTATGGGGGACACCCCCATTGGATGAGCAGTTCTTC
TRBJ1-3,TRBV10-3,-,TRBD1,CAIKGQGSGNTIYF,TGTGCCATCAAGGGACAGGGGTCTGGAAACACCATATATTTT
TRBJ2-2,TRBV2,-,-,CASSRLGSFTGELFF,TGTGCCAGCAGCCGGCTCGGGAGTTTCACCGGGGAGCTGTTTTTT
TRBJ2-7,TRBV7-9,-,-,CASSLYWQGPSYEQYF,TGTGCCAGCAGCTTATATTGGCAGGGGCCCTCCTACGAGCAGTACTTC
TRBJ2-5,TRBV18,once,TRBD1,CASSPLDRGIQYF,TGTGCCAGCTCACCACTTGACAGGGGCATCCAATACTTC
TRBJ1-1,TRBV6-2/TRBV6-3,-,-,CASSYSRGGTEAFF,TGTGCCAGCAGTTACTCGAGAGGGGGCACTGAAGCTTTCTTT
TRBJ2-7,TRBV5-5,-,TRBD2,CASSVGLAASYEQYF,TGTGCCAGCAGCGTCGGGCTAGCGGCATCCTACGAGCAGTACTTC
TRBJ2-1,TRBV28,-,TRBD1,CASSPGGSRNEQFF,TGTGCCAGCAGTCCAGGGGGTTCAAGGAATGAGCAGTTCTTC
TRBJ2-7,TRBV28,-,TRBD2,CASHSGGFEQYF,TGTGCCAGCCATTCGGGGGGGTTCGAGCAGTACTTC
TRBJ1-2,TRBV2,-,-,CASRAAAWGYTF,TGTGCCAGCCGTGCAGCGGCCTGGGGCTACACCTTC
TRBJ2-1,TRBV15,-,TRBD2,CATSRGGSGSLYNEQFF,TGTGCCACCAGCAGAGGGGGGAGCGGGAGCTTGTACAATGAGCAGTTCTTC
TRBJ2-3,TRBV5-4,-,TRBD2,CASSPEQRGASDTQYF,TGTGCCAGCAGCCCTGAGCAGCGGGGGGCTTCGGATACGCAGTATTTT
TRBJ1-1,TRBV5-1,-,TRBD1,CASSPGQGVGTEAFF,TGCGCCAGCAGCCCGGGACAGGGGGTAGGGACTGAAGCTTTCTTT
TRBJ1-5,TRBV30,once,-,CAWSVGGGAGQPQHF,TGTGCCTGGAGTGTAGGGGGGGGCGCGGGGCAGCCCCAGCATTTT
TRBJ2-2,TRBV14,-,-,CASSQQATGELFF,TGTGCCAGCAGCCAACAAGCCACCGGGGAGCTGTTTTTT
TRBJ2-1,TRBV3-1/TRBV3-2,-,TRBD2,CASSHGLAGASYNEQFF,TGTGCCAGCAGCCATGGCCTAGCGGGAGCGTCGTACAATGAGCAGTTCTTC
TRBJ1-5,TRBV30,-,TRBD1,CAWSLQGNGPQHF,TGTGCCTGGAGTCTACAGGGGAACGGGCCCCAGCATTTT
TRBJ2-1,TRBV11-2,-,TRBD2,CASSPSSGTTNEQFF,TGTGCCAGCAGCCCGTCTAGCGGGACGACCAATGAGCAGTTCTTC
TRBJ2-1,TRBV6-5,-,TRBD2,CASTLAGNEQFF,TGTGCCAGCACCTTAGCGGGGAATGAGCAGTTCTTC
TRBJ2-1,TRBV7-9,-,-,CASSLAGVKDNEQFF,TGTGCCAGCAGCTTAGCGGGAGTTAAAGACAATGAGCAGTTCTTC
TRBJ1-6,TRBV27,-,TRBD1,CASSSGGTDNSPLHF,TGTGCCAGCAGTTCCGGTGGGACAGATAATTCACCCCTCCACTTT
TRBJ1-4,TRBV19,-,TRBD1,CASSGGLGEKLFF,TGTGCCAGTTCAGGGGGCTTAGGTGAAAAACTGTTTTTT
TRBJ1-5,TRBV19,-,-,CASSRGYNQPQHF,TGTGCCAGTAGTCGGGGGTACAATCAGCCCCAGCATTTT
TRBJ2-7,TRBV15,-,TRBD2,CATSRGGSSYEQYF,TGTGCCACCAGCCGGGGCGGGAGCTCCTACGAGCAGTACTTC
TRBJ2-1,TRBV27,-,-,CASSLNQYNEQFF,TGTGCCAGCAGTTTAAACCAGTACAATGAGCAGTTCTTC
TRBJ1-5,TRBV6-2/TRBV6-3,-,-,CASSYDSLNQPQHF,TGTGCCAGCAGTTACGACAGTCTCAATCAGCCCCAGCATTTT
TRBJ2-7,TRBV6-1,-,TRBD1,CASSEGQGAFYEQYF,TGTGCCAGCAGTGAAGGACAGGGGGCCTTCTACGAGCAGTACTTC
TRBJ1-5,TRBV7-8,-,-,CASSLVSATQKTNQPQHF,TGTGCCAGCAGCTTAGTGTCCGCGACTCAGAAAACGAATCAGCCCCAGCATTTT
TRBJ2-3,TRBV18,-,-,CASSGVLGARTDTQYF,TGTGCCAGCTCAGGTGTGTTGGGGGCAAGAACAGATACGCAGTATTTT
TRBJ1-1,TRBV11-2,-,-,CASSLELGQNTEAFF,TGTGCCAGCAGCTTAGAACTGGGCCAGAACACTGAAGCTTTCTTT
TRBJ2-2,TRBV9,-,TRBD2,CASSVDGSGRAGELFF,TGTGCCAGCAGCGTGGATGGTAGCGGGAGGGCCGGGGAGCTGTTTTTT
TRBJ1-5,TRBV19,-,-,CASSIRGYSNQPQHF,TGTGCCAGTAGTATAAGGGGCTATAGCAATCAGCCCCAGCATTTT
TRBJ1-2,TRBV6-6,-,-,CASSPPWGRPYGYTF,TGTGCCAGCAGTCCCCCATGGGGCAGACCGTATGGCTACACCTTC
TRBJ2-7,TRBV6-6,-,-,CASSSLVYEQYF,TGTGCCAGCAGTTCCCTCGTGTACGAGCAGTACTTC
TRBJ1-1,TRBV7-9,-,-,CASSLDRVTEAFF,TGTGCCAGCAGCTTAGACAGGGTCACTGAGGCTTTCTTT
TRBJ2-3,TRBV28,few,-,CASSFVAGTDTQYF,TGTGCCAGCAGTTTCGTGGCTGGCACAGATACGCAGTATTTT
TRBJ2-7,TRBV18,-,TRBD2,CASSPAGGYEQYF,TGTGCCAGCTCACCCGCGGGAGGGTACGAGCAGTACTTC
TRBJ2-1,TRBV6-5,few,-,CASNPTHLGPNEQFF,TGTGCCAGCAACCCGACTCACCTGGGGCCTAATGAGCAGTTCTTC
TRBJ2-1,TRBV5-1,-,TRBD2,CASSGLAPDNEQFF,TGCGCCAGCAGCGGACTAGCGCCAGACAATGAGCAGTTCTTC
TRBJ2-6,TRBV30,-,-,CAWNQEDSGANVLTF,TGTGCCTGGAACCAGGAGGACTCTGGGGCCAACGTCCTGACTTTC
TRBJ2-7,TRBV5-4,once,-,CASSIRGSSYEQYF,TGTGCCAGCAGCATTAGGGGGAGCTCCTACGAGCAGTACTTC
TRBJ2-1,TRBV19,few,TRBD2,CATKTSGRGGEQFF,TGTGCCACCAAGACTAGCGGGAGAGGTGGTGAGCAGTTCTTC
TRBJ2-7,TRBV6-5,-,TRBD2,CASSYALAGEGHEQYF,TGTGCCAGCAGTTACGCTTTGGCGGGGGAAGGCCACGAGCAGTACTTC